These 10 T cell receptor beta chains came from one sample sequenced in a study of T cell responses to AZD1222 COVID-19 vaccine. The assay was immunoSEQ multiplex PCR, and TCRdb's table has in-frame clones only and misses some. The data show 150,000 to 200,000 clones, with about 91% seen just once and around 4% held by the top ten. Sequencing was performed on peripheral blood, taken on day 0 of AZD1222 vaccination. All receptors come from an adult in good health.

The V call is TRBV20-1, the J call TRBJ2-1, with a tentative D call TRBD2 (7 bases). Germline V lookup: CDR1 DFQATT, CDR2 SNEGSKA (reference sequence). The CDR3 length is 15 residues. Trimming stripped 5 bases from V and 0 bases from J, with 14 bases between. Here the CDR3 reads CSARGAGASYNEQFF. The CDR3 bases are TGCAGTGCTCGTGGGGCGGGGGCCTCCTACAATGAGCAGTTCTTC.

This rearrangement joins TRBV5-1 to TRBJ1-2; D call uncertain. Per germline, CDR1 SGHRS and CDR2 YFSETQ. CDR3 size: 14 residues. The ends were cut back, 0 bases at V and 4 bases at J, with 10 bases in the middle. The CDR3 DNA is TGCGCCAGCAGCTTGGAGGGAGGCCCCTATGGCTACACCTTC. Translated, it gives CASSLEGGPYGYTF.

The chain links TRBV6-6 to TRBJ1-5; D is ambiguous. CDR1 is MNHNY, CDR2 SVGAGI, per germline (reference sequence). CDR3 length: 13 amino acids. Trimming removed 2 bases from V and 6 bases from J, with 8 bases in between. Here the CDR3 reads CASSYVGFQPQHF. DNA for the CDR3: TGTGCCAGCAGTTACGTCGGGTTTCAGCCCCAGCATTTT.

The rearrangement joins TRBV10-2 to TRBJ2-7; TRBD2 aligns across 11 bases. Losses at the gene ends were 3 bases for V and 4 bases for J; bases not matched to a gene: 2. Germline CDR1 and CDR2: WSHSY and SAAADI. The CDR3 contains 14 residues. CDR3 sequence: CASSDTSGSYEQYF. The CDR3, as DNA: TGCGCCAGCAGTGATACTAGCGGGAGTTACGAGCAGTACTTC.

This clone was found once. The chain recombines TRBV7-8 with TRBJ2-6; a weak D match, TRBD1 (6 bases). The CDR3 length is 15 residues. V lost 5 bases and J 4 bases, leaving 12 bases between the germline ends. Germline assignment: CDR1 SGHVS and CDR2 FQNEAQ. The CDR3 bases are TGTGCCAGCAGCCCCTCAGGGGTCGGGGCCAACGTCCTGACTTTC. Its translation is CASSPSGVGANVLTF.

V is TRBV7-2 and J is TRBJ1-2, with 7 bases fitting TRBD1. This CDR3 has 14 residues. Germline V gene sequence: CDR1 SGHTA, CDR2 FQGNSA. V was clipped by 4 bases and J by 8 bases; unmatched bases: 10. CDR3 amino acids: CASSSPGQLIGYTF. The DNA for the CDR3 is TGTGCCAGCAGCTCGCCGGGACAGCTTATAGGCTACACCTTC.

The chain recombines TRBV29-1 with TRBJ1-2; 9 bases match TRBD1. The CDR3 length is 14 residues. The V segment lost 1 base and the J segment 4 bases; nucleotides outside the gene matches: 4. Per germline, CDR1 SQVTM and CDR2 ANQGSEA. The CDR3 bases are TGCAGCGTTGAAGTGGACAGGGGCCTCTATGGCTACACCTTC. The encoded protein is CSVEVDRGLYGYTF.

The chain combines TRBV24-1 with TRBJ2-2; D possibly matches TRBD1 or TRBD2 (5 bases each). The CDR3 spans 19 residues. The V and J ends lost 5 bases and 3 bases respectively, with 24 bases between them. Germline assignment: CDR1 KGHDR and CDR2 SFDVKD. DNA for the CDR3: TGTGCCACCAGTGGGGGGAGTCCCACTACTCCTAGTCACACCGGGGAGCTGTTTTTT. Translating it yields CATSGGSPTTPSHTGELFF.

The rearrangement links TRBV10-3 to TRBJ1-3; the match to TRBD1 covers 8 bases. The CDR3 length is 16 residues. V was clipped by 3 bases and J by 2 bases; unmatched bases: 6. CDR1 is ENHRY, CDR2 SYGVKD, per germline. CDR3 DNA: TGTGCCATCAGTGATTTGGGACAGGACCCTGGAAACACCATATATTTT. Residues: CAISDLGQDPGNTIYF.

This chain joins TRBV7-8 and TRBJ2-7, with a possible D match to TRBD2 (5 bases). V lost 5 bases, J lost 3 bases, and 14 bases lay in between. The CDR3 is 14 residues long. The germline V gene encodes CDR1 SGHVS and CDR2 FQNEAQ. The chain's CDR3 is CASSQMTKLYEQYF. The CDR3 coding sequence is TGTGCCAGCAGCCAAATGACTAAACTCTACGAGCAGTACTTC.